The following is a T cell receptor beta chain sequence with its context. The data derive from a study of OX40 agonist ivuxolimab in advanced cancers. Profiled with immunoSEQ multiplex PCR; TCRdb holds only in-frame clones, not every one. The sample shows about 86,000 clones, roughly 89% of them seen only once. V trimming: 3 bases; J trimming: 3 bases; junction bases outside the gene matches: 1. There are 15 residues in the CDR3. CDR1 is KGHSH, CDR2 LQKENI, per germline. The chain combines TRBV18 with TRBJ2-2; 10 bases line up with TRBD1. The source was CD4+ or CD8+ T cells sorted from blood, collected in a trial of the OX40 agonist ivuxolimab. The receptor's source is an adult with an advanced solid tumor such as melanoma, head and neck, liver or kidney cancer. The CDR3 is CASSPGTGDTGELFF. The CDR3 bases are TGTGCCAGCTCACCCGGGACAGGGGACACCGGGGAGCTGTTTTTT.